This TCR beta chain was captured by sequencing in a study of CD4 T cells in relation to SARS-CoV-2 and coronaviruses. Study-level information: TCR beta CDR3s were sequenced after roughly eleven-day antigen culture of PBMCs. Study-level points and caveats: Compared with monoreactive clones, crossreactive clones showed significantly weaker SARS-CoV-2 expansion.

Before the COVID-19 pandemic, during about 2010-2018, CD4+ T cells were taken from unexposed donors. CD4+ T cells were isolated from the cells after nine to eleven days of culture. Cultures received half-medium IL-2 refreshes on days 3 and 7. The protocol was immunoSEQ multiplex PCR, while the TCRdb copy is restricted to in-frame clones and leaves out a portion. The sample yields tens of thousands of clones, about 80% seen once. This CDR3 region has 16 residues. Germline values: CDR1 KGHDR, CDR2 SFDVKD. Trimming took 3 bases from V and 4 from J; bases not matched to a gene: 6. Remarks on this clone: Its matching antigen is unknown.

The rearrangement joins TRBV24-1 to TRBJ2-1; 9 positions agree with TRBD1. The receptor was isolated from a human donor in good health. Input material: CD4+ T cells from PBMCs, cultured in vitro. The CDR3 protein is CATSDRGTGRYNEQFF. In DNA, the CDR3 is TGTGCCACCAGTGATAGGGGGACAGGGAGGTACAATGAGCAGTTCTTC.